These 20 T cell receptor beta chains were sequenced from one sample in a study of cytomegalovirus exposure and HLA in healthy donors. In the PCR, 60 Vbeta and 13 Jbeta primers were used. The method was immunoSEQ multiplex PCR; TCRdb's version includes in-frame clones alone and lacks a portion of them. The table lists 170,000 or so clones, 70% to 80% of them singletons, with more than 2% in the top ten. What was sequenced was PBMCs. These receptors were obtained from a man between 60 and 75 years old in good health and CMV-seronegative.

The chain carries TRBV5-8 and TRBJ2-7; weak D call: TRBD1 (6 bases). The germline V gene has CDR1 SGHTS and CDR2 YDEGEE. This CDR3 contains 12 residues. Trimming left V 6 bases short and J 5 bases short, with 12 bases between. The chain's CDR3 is CASTRTADEQYF. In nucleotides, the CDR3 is TGTGCCAGCACCCGGACAGCTGACGAGCAGTACTTC.

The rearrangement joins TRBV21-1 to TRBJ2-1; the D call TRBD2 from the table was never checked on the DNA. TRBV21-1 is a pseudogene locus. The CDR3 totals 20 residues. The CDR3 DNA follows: TGTGCCAGCAGCAAACCGGGACTAGCGGGGGTTCTGAGCTCCTACAATGAGCAGTTCTTC. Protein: CASSKPGLAGVLSSYNEQFF.

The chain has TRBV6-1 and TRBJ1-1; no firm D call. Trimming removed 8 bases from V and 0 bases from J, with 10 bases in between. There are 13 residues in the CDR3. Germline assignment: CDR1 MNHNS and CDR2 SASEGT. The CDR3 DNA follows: TGTGCCAGCCAGTCGATGGTGAACACTGAAGCTTTCTTT. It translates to CASQSMVNTEAFF.

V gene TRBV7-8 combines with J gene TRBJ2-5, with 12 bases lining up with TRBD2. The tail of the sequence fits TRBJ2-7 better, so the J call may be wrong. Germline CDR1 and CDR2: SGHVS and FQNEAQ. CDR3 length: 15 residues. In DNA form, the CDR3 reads TGTGCCAGCAGCGAGACTAGCGGGAGAGTCTACGAGCAGTACTTC. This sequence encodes CASSETSGRVYEQYF.

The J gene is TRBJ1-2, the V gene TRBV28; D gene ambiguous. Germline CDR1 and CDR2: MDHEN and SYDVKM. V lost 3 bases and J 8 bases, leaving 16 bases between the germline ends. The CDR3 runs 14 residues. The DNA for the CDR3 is TGTGCCAGCAGTTTCGGGGAGAGGAGAGGCGGCTACACCTTC. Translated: CASSFGERRGGYTF.

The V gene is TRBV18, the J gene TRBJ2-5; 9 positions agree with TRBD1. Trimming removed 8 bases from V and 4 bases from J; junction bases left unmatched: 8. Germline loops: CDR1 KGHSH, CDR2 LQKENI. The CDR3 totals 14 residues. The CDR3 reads CASTGQGQRETQYF. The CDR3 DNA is TGTGCCAGCACGGGACAGGGTCAACGAGAGACCCAGTACTTC.

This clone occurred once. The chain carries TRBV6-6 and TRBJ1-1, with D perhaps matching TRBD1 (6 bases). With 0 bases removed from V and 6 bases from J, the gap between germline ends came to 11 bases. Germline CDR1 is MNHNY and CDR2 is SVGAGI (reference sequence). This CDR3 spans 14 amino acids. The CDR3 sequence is CASSYSGGAPEAFF. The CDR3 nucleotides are TGTGCCAGCAGTTACTCGGGGGGGGCCCCTGAAGCTTTCTTT.

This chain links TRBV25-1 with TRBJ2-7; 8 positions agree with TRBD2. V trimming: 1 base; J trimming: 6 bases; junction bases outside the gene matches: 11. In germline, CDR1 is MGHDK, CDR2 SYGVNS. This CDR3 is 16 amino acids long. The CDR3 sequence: CASSEWETGGPVEQYF. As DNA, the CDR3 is TGTGCCAGCAGTGAATGGGAGACGGGAGGGCCTGTCGAGCAGTACTTC.

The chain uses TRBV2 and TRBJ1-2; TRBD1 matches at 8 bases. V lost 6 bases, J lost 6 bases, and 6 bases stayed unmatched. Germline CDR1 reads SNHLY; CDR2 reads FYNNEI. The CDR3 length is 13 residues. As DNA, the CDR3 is TGTGCCAGCAGCGCCGACAGGGGCGATGGCTACACCTTC. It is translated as CASSADRGDGYTF.

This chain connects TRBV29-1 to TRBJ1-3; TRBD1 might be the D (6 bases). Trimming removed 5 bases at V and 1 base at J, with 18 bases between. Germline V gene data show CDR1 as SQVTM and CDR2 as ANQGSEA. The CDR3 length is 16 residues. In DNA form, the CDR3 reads TGCAGCGTTATAGCCCAACCACAGGGATCTGGAAACACCATATATTTT. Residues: CSVIAQPQGSGNTIYF.

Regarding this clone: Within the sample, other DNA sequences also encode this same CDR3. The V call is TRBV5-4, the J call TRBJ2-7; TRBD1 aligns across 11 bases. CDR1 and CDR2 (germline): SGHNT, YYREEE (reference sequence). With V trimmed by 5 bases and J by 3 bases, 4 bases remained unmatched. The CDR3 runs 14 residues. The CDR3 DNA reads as TGTGCCAGCAGTCCCGGGACAGGGGGCTACGAGCAGTACTTC. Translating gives CASSPGTGGYEQYF.

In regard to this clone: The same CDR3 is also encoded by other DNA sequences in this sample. CDR3 region: CASSRERWVYNEQFF. CDR3 in DNA: TGTGCCAGCAGTAGGGAGCGGTGGGTGTACAATGAGCAGTTCTTC. The V gene is TRBV9, the J gene TRBJ2-1; D is possibly TRBD2 (5 bases). Germline V CDR1 and CDR2: SGDLS, YYNGEE. CDR3 length equals 15 residues. The V end was cut by 5 bases, the J end by 4 bases, with 16 bases between. The full variable domain, with the rest looked up from reference TRBV9 and TRBJ2-1, is DSGVTQTPKHLITATGQRVTLRCSPRSGDLSVYWYQQSLDQGLQFLIQYYNGEERAKGNILERFSAQQFPDLHSELNLSSLELGDSALYFCASSRERWVYNEQFFGPGTRLTVL.

Here the CDR3 reads CASSASNNEQFF. For the CDR3, the DNA is TGCGCCAGCAGTGCCAGTAACAATGAGCAGTTCTTC. The rearrangement uses TRBV10-2 and TRBJ2-1, with D unresolved. The CDR3 is made up of 12 amino acids. V gave up 4 bases and J gave up 5 bases, with 6 bases separating them. Per germline, CDR1 WSHSY and CDR2 SAAADI.

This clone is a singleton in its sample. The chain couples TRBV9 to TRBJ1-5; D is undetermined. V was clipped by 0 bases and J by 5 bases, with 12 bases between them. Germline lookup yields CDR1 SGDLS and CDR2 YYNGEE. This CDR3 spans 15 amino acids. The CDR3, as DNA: TGTGCCAGCAGCGTAGATGCAGTCCCTGATCAGCCCCAGCATTTT. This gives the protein CASSVDAVPDQPQHF.

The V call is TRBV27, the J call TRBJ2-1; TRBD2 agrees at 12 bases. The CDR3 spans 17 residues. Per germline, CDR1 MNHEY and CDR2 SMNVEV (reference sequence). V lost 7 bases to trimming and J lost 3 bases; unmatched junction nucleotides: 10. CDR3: CASTPRLAGGNYNEQFF. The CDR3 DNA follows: TGTGCCAGCACCCCGAGGCTAGCGGGGGGGAACTACAATGAGCAGTTCTTC.

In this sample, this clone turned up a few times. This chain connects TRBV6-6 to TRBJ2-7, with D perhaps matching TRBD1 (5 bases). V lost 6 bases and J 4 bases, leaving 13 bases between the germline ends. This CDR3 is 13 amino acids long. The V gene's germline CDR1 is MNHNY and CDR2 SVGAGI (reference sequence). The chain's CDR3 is CASRETADYEQYF. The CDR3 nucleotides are TGTGCCAGCAGGGAGACAGCAGATTACGAGCAGTACTTC.

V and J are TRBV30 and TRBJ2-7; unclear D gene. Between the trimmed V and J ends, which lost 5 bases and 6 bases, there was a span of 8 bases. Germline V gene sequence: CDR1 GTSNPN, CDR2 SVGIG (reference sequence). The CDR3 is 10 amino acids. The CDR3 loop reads CAWGAREQYF. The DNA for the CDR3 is TGTGCCTGGGGAGCCCGCGAGCAGTACTTC.

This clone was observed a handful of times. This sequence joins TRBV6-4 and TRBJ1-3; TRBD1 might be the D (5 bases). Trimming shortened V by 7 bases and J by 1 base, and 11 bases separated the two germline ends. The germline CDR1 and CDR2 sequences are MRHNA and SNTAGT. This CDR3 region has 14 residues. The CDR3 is CASTIRASGNTIYF. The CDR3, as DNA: TGTGCCAGCACCATCAGGGCGTCTGGAAACACCATATATTTT.

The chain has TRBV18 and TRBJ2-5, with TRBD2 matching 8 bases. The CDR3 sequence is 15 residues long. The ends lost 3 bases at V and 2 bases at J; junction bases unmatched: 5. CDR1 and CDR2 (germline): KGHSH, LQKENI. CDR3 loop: CASSPVQRGQETQYF. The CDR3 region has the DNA TGTGCCAGCTCACCCGTCCAGCGGGGGCAAGAGACCCAGTACTTC. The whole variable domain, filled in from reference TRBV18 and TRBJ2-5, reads NAGVMQNPRHLVRRRGQEARLRCSPMKGHSHVYWYRQLPEEGLKFMVYLQKENIIDESGMPKERFSAEFPKEGPSILRIQQVVRGDSAAYFCASSPVQRGQETQYFGPGTRLLVL.

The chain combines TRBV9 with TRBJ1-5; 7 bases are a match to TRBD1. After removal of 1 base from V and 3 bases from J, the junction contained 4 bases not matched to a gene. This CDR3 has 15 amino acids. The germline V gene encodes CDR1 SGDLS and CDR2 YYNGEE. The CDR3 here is CASSVQGEHNQPQHF. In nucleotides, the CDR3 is TGTGCCAGCAGCGTACAGGGGGAACACAATCAGCCCCAGCATTTT.